The entry below describes one T cell receptor (beta chain). Germline V CDR1 and CDR2: SGHRS, YFSETQ. The CDR3 spans 14 residues. J gave up 8 bases and V 2 bases, and 4 bases lay outside the gene matches. This sample is drawn from a study of regulatory T cells in long-lasting Graves disease. Investigators prepared the TCR beta libraries by applying iRepertoire HTBI primers and Arm-PCR of CDR3 regions. Authors' data handling: Samples collectively showed 60 to 75 TRBV and approximately 15 TRBJ segments. One entry per CDR3 protein, called by TCRdb with MiXCR from the multiplex PCR reads. None of the V and J calls come from the authors' own analysis; TCRdb made them. The sample lists 450,000 to 600,000 distinct CDR3 sequences, about a sixth seen once, with about 12% in the top ten. Time point denoted: newly diagnosed GD, antithyroid drugs for less than 3 months. PBMC-extracted RNA yielded the TCR library. The patients were drawn from one endocrinology department in Xi'an, China.

This same sample was also part of a study on T cells in Graves' hyperthyroidism and ophthalmopathy. That investigation notes: The primer set for the first-round RT-PCR of the TCR CDR3 was HTBI.

The starting material was peripheral blood mononuclear cells (PBMCs), obtained at new diagnosis, from a patient treated with antithyroid drugs. The sequence came from a man between 35 and 55 years old with Graves disease. The chain carries TRBV5-1 and TRBJ1-4, with 9 bases lining up with TRBD1. The CDR3 bases are TGCGCCAGCAGCTTTGGACAGGGGAGAGAAAAACTGTTTTTT. Amino acid sequence: CASSFGQGREKLFF.